This TCR beta chain was obtained from a study of blood T cell repertoires in COVID-19. Per the original methods: Estimates of nucleated cell counts were drawn from the amplification of reference gene primers. Libraries were prepared by immunoSEQ multiplex PCR; TCRdb keeps only in-frame clonotypes and omits some of them. That table furnishes V, J and clone size, whereas the DNA furnished D and trimming. The data show 200,000 or so clones, more than 80% seen once. The V end was cut by 3 bases, the J end by 1 base, with 9 bases between. This CDR3 spans 13 amino acids. CDR1 is SQVTM, CDR2 ANQGSEA, per germline.

V usage is TRBV29-1 and J usage is TRBJ2-5; D might be TRBD1 (5 bases). Material: PBMCs or T cells enriched from blood (not recorded which). The sequence was collected from a woman aged 18-29 years who had recovered from COVID-19. As DNA, the CDR3 is TGCAGCGTTGACTCACAGGCCCAAGAGACCCAGTACTTC. Translation gives CSVDSQAQETQYF.